The T cell receptor (beta chain) described here comes from a study of blood T cell repertoires in COVID-19. Losses at the gene ends were 4 bases for V and 2 bases for J; bases not matched to a gene: 4. The germline CDR1 and CDR2 sequences are SGHRS and YFSETQ. This CDR3 region has 14 residues. The method was immunoSEQ multiplex PCR; TCRdb's version includes in-frame clones alone and lacks a portion of them. The data show 250,000 to 400,000 clones, about nine tenths seen once. This sequence originates from a man in his sixties who had recovered from COVID-19. The sample consisted of PBMCs or T cells enriched from blood (not recorded which). This sequence joins TRBV5-1 and TRBJ2-3, with 7 nucleotides matching TRBD2. CDR3 region: CASSPGGYTDTQYF. CDR3 coding DNA: TGCGCCAGCAGCCCGGGGGGATACACAGATACGCAGTATTTT.